A single T cell receptor beta chain is shown here with its context. This sample was included in a study of OX40 agonist ivuxolimab in advanced cancers. V was shortened by 1 base and J by 8 bases, with 14 bases between the two germline ends. CDR1 and CDR2 (germline): SNHLY, FYNNEI. This CDR3 contains 14 residues. Clones were sequenced by immunoSEQ multiplex PCR, and TCRdb holds only the in-frame ones, with some missing. The table includes tens of thousands of clones, around 90% detected once. The V call is TRBV2, the J call TRBJ1-2; D uncertain. This TCR derives from an adult with an advanced solid tumor such as melanoma, head and neck, liver or kidney cancer. The material was CD4+ or CD8+ T cells sorted from blood, obtained in a trial of the OX40 agonist ivuxolimab. As DNA, the CDR3 is TGTGCCAGCAGTGAAGGTCGCAGAATCGGGGGCTACACCTTC. It codes for CASSEGRRIGGYTF.